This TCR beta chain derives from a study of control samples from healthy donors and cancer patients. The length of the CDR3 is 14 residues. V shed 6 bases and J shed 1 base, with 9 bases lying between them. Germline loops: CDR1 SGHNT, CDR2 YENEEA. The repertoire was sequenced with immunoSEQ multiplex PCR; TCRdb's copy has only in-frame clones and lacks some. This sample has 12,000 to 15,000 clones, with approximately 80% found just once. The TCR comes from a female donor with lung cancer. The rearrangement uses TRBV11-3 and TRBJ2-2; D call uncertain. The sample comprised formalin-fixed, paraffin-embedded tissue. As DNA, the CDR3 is TGTGCCAGCAGTGATATGAGGAACACCGGGGAGCTGTTTTTT. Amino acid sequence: CASSDMRNTGELFF. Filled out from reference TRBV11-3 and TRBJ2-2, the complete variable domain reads EAGVVQSPRYKIIEKKQPVAFWCNPISGHNTLYWYLQNLGQGPELLIRYENEEAVDDSQLPKDRFSAERLKGVDSTLKIQPAELGDSAVYLCASSDMRNTGELFFGEGSRLTVL.